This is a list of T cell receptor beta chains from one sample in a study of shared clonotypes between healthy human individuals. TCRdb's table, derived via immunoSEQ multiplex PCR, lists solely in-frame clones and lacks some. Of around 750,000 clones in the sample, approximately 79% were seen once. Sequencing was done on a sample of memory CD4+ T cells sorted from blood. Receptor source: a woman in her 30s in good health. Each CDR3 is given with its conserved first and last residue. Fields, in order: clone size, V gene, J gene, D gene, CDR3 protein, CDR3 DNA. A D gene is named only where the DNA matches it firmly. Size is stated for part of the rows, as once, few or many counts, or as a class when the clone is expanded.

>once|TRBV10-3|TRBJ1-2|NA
CAISESGGAYGYTF
TGTGCCATCAGTGAGTCTGGTGGAGCCTATGGCTACACCTTC
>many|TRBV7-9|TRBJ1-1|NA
CASTSRPDSNTEAFF
TGTGCCAGCACATCTCGGCCAGACTCGAACACTGAAGCTTTCTTT
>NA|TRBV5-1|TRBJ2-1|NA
CASSEELNEQFF
TGCGCCAGCAGTGAGGAGTTGAATGAGCAGTTCTTC
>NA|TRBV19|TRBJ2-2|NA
CASSAVPNTGELFF
TGTGCCAGTAGTGCAGTCCCGAACACCGGGGAGCTGTTTTTT
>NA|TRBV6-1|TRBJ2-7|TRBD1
CASSALKGARFEQYF
TGTGCCAGCAGCGCCTTAAAGGGGGCCCGTTTCGAGCAGTACTTC
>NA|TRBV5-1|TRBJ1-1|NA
CASSLAGSGTEAFF
TGCGCCAGCAGCTTGGCCGGCTCCGGGACTGAAGCTTTCTTT
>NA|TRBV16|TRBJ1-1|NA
CASSQSGLGTEAFF
TGTGCCAGCAGCCAATCGGGTCTAGGCACTGAAGCTTTCTTT
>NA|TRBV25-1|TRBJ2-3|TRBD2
CASSGRLAEGPSTDTQYF
TGTGCCAGCAGTGGTCGACTAGCGGAAGGGCCTAGCACAGATACGCAGTATTTT
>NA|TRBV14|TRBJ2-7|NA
CASSQATMGYGQYF
TGTGCCAGCAGCCAAGCGACCATGGGCTATGGGCAGTACTTC
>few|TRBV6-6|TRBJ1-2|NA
CASSPKGGVYGYTF
TGTGCCAGCAGTCCCAAGGGGGGTGTCTATGGCTACACCTTC
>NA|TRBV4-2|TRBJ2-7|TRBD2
CASSQGLATSYEQYF
TGTGCCAGCAGCCAAGGACTAGCGACCTCCTACGAGCAGTACTTC
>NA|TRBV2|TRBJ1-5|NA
CASSGGTRDQPQHF
TGTGCCAGCAGTGGAGGGACGAGAGATCAGCCCCAGCATTTT
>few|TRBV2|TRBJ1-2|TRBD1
CASRADRGGYTF
TGTGCCAGCAGGGCCGACAGGGGCGGCTACACCTTC
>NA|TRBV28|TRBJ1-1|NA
CASSKRAKGLAFF
TGTGCCAGCAGTAAAAGAGCAAAGGGTTTAGCTTTCTTT
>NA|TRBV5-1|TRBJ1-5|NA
CASSFSGQPQHF
TGCGCCAGCAGCTTTTCGGGTCAGCCCCAGCATTTT
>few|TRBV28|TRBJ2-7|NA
CASRQSYEQYF
TGTGCCAGCAGACAGAGCTACGAGCAGTACTTC
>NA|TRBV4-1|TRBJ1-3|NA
CASSRGRDGSGNTIYF
TGCGCCAGCAGCCGGGGCCGGGACGGCTCTGGAAACACCATATATTTT
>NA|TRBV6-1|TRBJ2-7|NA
CASSGQADSYEQYF
TGTGCCAGCAGCGGACAAGCGGATTCCTACGAGCAGTACTTC
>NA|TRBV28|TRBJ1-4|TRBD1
CASRSGGGGNEKLFF
TGTGCCAGCAGAAGCGGAGGGGGCGGTAATGAAAAACTGTTTTTT
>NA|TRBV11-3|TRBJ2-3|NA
CASSLGQRSTDTQYF
TGTGCCAGCAGCTTAGGACAGCGAAGCACAGATACGCAGTATTTT
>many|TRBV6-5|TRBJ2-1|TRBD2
CASSYKPAGGLNEQFF
TGTGCCAGCAGTTACAAACCAGCGGGAGGGCTTAATGAGCAGTTCTTC
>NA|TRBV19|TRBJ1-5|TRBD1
CASSTGRDRVYQPQHF
TGTGCCAGTAGTACAGGCCGGGACAGGGTTTATCAGCCCCAGCATTTT
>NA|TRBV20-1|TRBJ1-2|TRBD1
CSAPTGLGYTF
TGCAGTGCGCCGACAGGGTTGGGCTACACCTTC
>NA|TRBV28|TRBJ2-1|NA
CASSLGHYNEQFF
TGTGCCAGCAGTCTGGGACATTACAATGAGCAGTTCTTC
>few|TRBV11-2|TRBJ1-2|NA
CASSSQQGYGYTF
TGTGCCAGCAGCTCGCAACAGGGTTATGGCTACACCTTC
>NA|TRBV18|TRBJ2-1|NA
CASSLGTAPLDNEQFF
TGTGCCAGCTCACTGGGAACTGCCCCCTTGGACAATGAGCAGTTCTTC
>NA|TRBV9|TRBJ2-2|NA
CASSVAQRSTGELFF
TGTGCCAGCAGCGTAGCCCAGAGAAGCACCGGGGAGCTGTTTTTT
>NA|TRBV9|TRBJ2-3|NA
CASSVGTDTQYF
TGTGCCAGCAGCGTGGGCACAGATACGCAGTATTTT
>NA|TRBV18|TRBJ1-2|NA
CASSLAQDYGYTF
TGTGCCAGCTCACTTGCGCAGGACTATGGCTACACCTTC
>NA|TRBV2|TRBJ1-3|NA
CASSPRRFSGNTIYF
TGTGCCAGCAGTCCTAGGCGATTCTCTGGAAACACCATATATTTT
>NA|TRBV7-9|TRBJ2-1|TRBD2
CASSSGLAGGPLYNEQFF
TGTGCCAGCAGCTCTGGACTAGCGGGAGGCCCGCTATACAATGAGCAGTTCTTC
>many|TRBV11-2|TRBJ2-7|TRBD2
CASSLDPSGYEQYF
TGTGCCAGCAGCTTAGACCCTAGCGGCTACGAGCAGTACTTC
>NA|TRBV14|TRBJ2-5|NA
CASSKGLTQYF
TGTGCCAGCAGCAAAGGCTTGACCCAGTACTTC
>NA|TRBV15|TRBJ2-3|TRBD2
CATSDRLAGGIDTQYF
TGTGCCACCAGCGACCGACTAGCGGGAGGTATAGATACGCAGTATTTT
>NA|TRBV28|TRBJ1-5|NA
CASNVLGQPQHF
TGTGCCAGCAACGTCCTGGGGCAGCCCCAGCATTTT
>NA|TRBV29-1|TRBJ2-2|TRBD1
CSVRSGTGITGELFF
TGCAGCGTTCGTTCCGGGACAGGGATCACCGGGGAGCTGTTTTTT
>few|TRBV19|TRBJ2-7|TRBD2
CASSRGLAGGIAYEQYF
TGTGCCAGTAGTAGGGGACTAGCGGGAGGAATCGCCTACGAGCAGTACTTC
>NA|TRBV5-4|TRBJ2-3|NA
CASSFEDTQYF
TGTGCCAGCAGCTTTGAAGATACGCAGTATTTT
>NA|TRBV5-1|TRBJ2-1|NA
CASSSAVGAAYNEQFF
TGCGCCAGCAGCTCCGCGGTAGGAGCGGCCTACAATGAGCAGTTCTTC
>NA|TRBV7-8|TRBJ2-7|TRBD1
CASTTGDLYYEQYF
TGTGCCAGCACTACAGGGGACCTTTACTACGAGCAGTACTTC
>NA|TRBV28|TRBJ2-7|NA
CASSSPSGSPGLYEQYF
TGTGCCAGCAGCTCCCCCAGCGGGTCCCCGGGGCTCTACGAGCAGTACTTC